This passage covers 29 T cell receptor beta chains from one sample sequenced in a study of vaccination and CD4 T cells after COVID-19. An Oncomine TCR Beta short-read assay was used to sequence the DNA from cultured CD4+ T cells. Each CDR3 protein gets one entry after TCRdb re-called the PCR reads with MiXCR. This sample has fewer than 25,000 distinct CDR3 sequences, with approximately 42% found just once. Described treatment: approximately nine-day PBMC culture with coronavirus spike peptide pools or control peptides (ViraFEST assay). No antigen is known for these receptors. The sequencing here drew on CD4+ T cells from blood, cultured in vitro, taken before SARS-CoV-2 vaccination. All receptors derive from a human donor who had recovered from COVID-19.

In its sample, this clonotype was seen a few times. The genes are TRBV20-1 and TRBJ1-2; no definite D call. Germline V gene lookup returns CDR1 DFQATT and CDR2 SNEGSKA (reference sequence). The V and J ends lost 6 bases and 4 bases respectively, with 15 bases between them. This CDR3 has 13 residues. CDR3 residues: CSAPKQRPYGYTF. The CDR3 coding sequence is TGCAGTGCCCCCAAGCAGCGACCCTATGGCTACACCTTC.

The chain joins TRBV4-1 to TRBJ1-1; TRBD1 matches 7 bases. From germline, CDR1 is MGHRA and CDR2 YSYEKL. V shed 8 bases, J shed 0 bases, and the junction held 9 bases outside the gene matches. This CDR3 comprises 15 residues. The CDR3 DNA sequence: TGCGCCAGCGCCAAGAGGGACAGCCTGAACACTGAAGCTTTCTTT. This encodes CASAKRDSLNTEAFF.

The rearrangement links TRBV27 to TRBJ1-1; 8 nucleotides line up with TRBD1. This CDR3 comprises 12 residues. Trimming took 6 bases from V and 8 from J; bases not matched to a gene: 5. The germline V gene encodes CDR1 MNHEY and CDR2 SMNVEV (reference sequence). CDR3 sequence: CASSIGQGEAFF. CDR3 in DNA: TGTGCCAGCAGCATCGGACAGGGAGAAGCTTTCTTT.

This clonotype was counted only a few times. The chain couples TRBV10-1 to TRBJ2-7; the D gene is possibly TRBD1 (6 bases). The CDR3 loop spans 14 amino acids. Germline CDR1 WNHNN, CDR2 SYGVQD (reference sequence). V dropped 4 bases and J dropped 4 bases, with 14 bases sitting between them. CDR3 region: CASSAQGHIYEQYF. The CDR3 DNA reads TGCGCCAGCAGTGCCCAGGGACACATTTACGAGCAGTACTTC.

The chain links TRBV6-2 or TRBV6-3 to TRBJ2-1, with 8 bases lining up with TRBD1. Germline-derived CDR1 and CDR2 are MNHEY and SVGEGT. The CDR3 runs to 17 residues. V lost 1 base to trimming and J lost 3 bases; unmatched junction nucleotides: 8. CDR3 residues: CASSYFLDRVFYNEQFF. The CDR3 DNA reads as TGTGCCAGCAGTTACTTTCTGGACAGGGTTTTCTACAATGAGCAGTTCTTC.

This clonotype occurred once. The CDR3 nucleotides read TGTGCCAGCAGCTTGGGGCTTGGGGCCAACGTCCTGACTTTC. This encodes CASSLGLGANVLTF. This sequence joins TRBV5-6 and TRBJ2-6; D is ambiguous. Trimming removed 0 bases at V and 3 bases at J, with 4 bases between. The CDR3 has 14 amino acids. Per germline, CDR1 SGHDT and CDR2 YYEEEE.

The table lists this clonotype with a few counts. This chain uses TRBV29-1 with TRBJ1-1; a weak D match, TRBD1 (6 bases). Trimming took off 7 bases at V and 3 bases at J, with 15 bases between the two ends. The CDR3 runs 13 residues. Germline CDR1 is SQVTM and CDR2 is ANQGSEA. CDR3 in DNA: TGCAGCGCTTCTCGGGCAGGGGACACTGAAGCTTTCTTT. Translated: CSASRAGDTEAFF. The full variable domain, rest sourced from reference TRBV29-1 and TRBJ1-1, is SAVISQKPSRDICQRGTSLTIQCQVDSQVTMMFWYRQQPGQSLTLIATANQGSEATYESGFVIDKFPISRPNLTFSTLTVSNMSPEDSSIYLCSASRAGDTEAFFGQGTRLTVV.

The genes are TRBV19 and TRBJ1-6; 7 bases match TRBD1. The V segment lost 6 bases and the J segment 6 bases; nucleotides outside the gene matches: 11. The CDR3 contains 16 residues. In germline, CDR1 is LNHDA, CDR2 SQIVND (reference sequence). DNA of the CDR3: TGTGCCAGTAGCGTATACCCCAAGGGGGCTAATTCACCCCTCCACTTT. The encoded protein is CASSVYPKGANSPLHF.

This clonotype showed up just a few times. The V gene is TRBV9, the J gene TRBJ1-1, with no clear D. The CDR3 contains 16 residues. Trimming removed 4 bases at V and 1 base at J, with 17 bases between. Germline lookup yields CDR1 SGDLS and CDR2 YYNGEE. CDR3 nucleotides: TGTGCCAGCAGCCCCACGGCAAAATCAGAGAACACTGAAGCTTTCTTT. Its protein product is CASSPTAKSENTEAFF.

This clonotype is large. The J gene is TRBJ1-2, the V gene TRBV6-4; D call uncertain. The CDR3 is 13 amino acids. From germline, CDR1 is MRHNA and CDR2 SNTAGT. The ends were cut back, 6 bases at V and 0 bases at J, with 8 bases in the middle. DNA for the CDR3: TGTGCCAGCAGCCCCGGGGCTAACTATGGCTACACCTTC. Translated, it gives CASSPGANYGYTF.

This clonotype occurred a few times. This sequence joins TRBV7-3 and TRBJ2-1, with D unclear. Trimming pared 2 bases from V and 2 bases from J, leaving 10 bases between. Looked up from germline, CDR1 is SGHTA and CDR2 is FQGTGA. This CDR3 has 15 amino acids. In nucleotides, the CDR3 is TGTGCCAGCAGCTTAGACTCACCGACCTACAATGAGCAGTTCTTC. This encodes CASSLDSPTYNEQFF.

This clonotype occurred a few times. The CDR3 spells CASSHIMDRFYSGANVLTF. For the CDR3, the DNA is TGTGCCAGCAGCCACATTATGGACAGATTCTACTCTGGGGCCAACGTCCTGACTTTC. V usage is TRBV7-8 and J usage is TRBJ2-6; possibly TRBD1 for D (6 bases). In germline, CDR1 is SGHVS, CDR2 FQNEAQ. The length of the CDR3 is 19 residues. Deletions cut 5 bases from V and 0 bases from J, with 20 bases between.

This clonotype occurred a few times. The chain is built from TRBV28 and TRBJ1-6; 7 bases agree with TRBD1. The CDR3 sequence is 14 residues long. CDR1 is MDHEN and CDR2 is SYDVKM in the germline V gene. J was trimmed by 9 bases and V by 3 bases; bases with no gene match: 5. The CDR3 protein is CASSFLTGSSPLHF. DNA of the CDR3: TGTGCCAGCAGTTTCTTGACAGGGAGTTCACCCCTCCACTTT. Variable domain in full (rest from reference TRBV28 and TRBJ1-6): DVKVTQSSRYLVKRTGEKVFLECVQDMDHENMFWYRQDPGLGLRLIYFSYDVKMKEKGDIPEGYSVSREKKERFSLILESASTNQTSMYLCASSFLTGSSPLHFGNGTRLTVT.

The count of this clonotype is one. J is TRBJ1-2 and V is TRBV5-1, with D possibly TRBD1 on 5 matching bases. Germline V CDR1 and CDR2: SGHRS, YFSETQ. The CDR3 spans 14 residues. The ends were cut back, 0 bases at V and 3 bases at J, with 9 bases in the middle. CDR3 DNA: TGCGCCAGCAGCTTGGAGGGGACCTACTATGGCTACACCTTC. This gives the protein CASSLEGTYYGYTF.

This chain links TRBV11-2 with TRBJ2-3, with D possibly called TRBD1 or TRBD2 (7 bases each). Trimming shortened V by 3 bases and J by 4 bases, and 14 bases separated the two germline ends. The CDR3 has 15 amino acids. The germline CDR1 and CDR2 sequences are SGHAT and FQNNGV. CDR3 sequence: CASSFNRGGADTQYF. The CDR3 nucleotides read TGTGCCAGCAGCTTTAACAGGGGAGGGGCAGATACGCAGTATTTT.

V usage is TRBV7-9 and J usage is TRBJ2-1, with D perhaps TRBD1 (6 bases). The V gene's germline CDR1 is SEHNR and CDR2 FQNEAQ (reference sequence). The CDR3 has 12 amino acids. V shed 8 bases and J shed 8 bases, with 13 bases lying between them. The CDR3 nucleotides read TGTGCCAGCGCCTCCGAGGGGGATGAGCAGTTCTTC. The encoded protein is CASASEGDEQFF.

The gene calls are TRBV20-1 and TRBJ2-3, with 7 bases lining up with TRBD2. This CDR3 comprises 13 residues. V lost 6 bases and J lost 6; bases outside the gene matches: 9. Germline V gene lookup returns CDR1 DFQATT and CDR2 SNEGSKA (reference sequence). CDR3 bases: TGCAGTGCGCGAGCGGGAACTGTCGATACGCAGTATTTT. This gives the protein CSARAGTVDTQYF.

The chain combines TRBV19 with TRBJ1-5; D not resolved. This CDR3 is built from 13 residues. CDR1 is LNHDA and CDR2 is SQIVND in the germline V gene (reference sequence). The ends were cut back, 1 base at V and 7 bases at J, with 8 bases in the middle. The CDR3 DNA reads TGTGCCAGTAGTATAGGGGCAGGACAGCCCCAGCATTTT. This gives the protein CASSIGAGQPQHF.

The chain has TRBV11-3 and TRBJ1-1; tentative D call: TRBD1 (6 bases). V was shortened by 5 bases and J by 3 bases, with 16 bases between the two germline ends. This CDR3 region has 15 residues. Germline lookup yields CDR1 SGHNT and CDR2 YENEEA. The CDR3 is CASSGGGIVDTEAFF. The CDR3 nucleotides read TGTGCCAGCAGCGGGGGGGGCATAGTGGACACTGAAGCTTTCTTT.

This clonotype was recorded a few times. The chain employs TRBV19 and TRBJ1-1; TRBD1 might be the D (5 bases). Germline V gives CDR1 LNHDA, CDR2 SQIVND (reference sequence). Trimming took off 1 base at V and 2 bases at J, with 11 bases between the two ends. The CDR3 has 15 amino acids. DNA of the CDR3: TGTGCCAGTAGTATAGCGGCAGGGAGTAACACTGAAGCTTTCTTT. Protein sequence: CASSIAAGSNTEAFF. The entire variable domain, with the rest obtained from reference TRBV19 and TRBJ1-1, is as follows: DGGITQSPKYLFRKEGQNVTLSCEQNLNHDAMYWYRQDPGQGLRLIYYSQIVNDFQKGDIAEGYSVSREKKESFPLTVTSAQKNPTAFYLCASSIAAGSNTEAFFGQGTRLTVV.

This clonotype was seen only a few times. The V and J genes are TRBV4-1 and TRBJ2-1; D might be TRBD1 or TRBD2, each matching 6 bases. The CDR3 has 16 amino acids. Germline V CDR1 and CDR2: MGHRA, YSYEKL. V dropped 6 bases and J dropped 0 bases, with 15 bases sitting between them. In DNA form, the CDR3 reads TGCGCCAGCAGTCCTATCGGGGGCCTCTCCTACAATGAGCAGTTCTTC. Encoded protein: CASSPIGGLSYNEQFF.

This clonotype was recorded a few times. This chain uses TRBV11-2 with TRBJ1-2; 7 nucleotides agree with TRBD1. The trim removed 4 bases at V and 7 bases at J, leaving 6 bases unmatched. Germline V CDR1 and CDR2: SGHAT, FQNNGV. CDR3 length: 13 amino acids. Here the CDR3 DNA reads TGTGCCAGCAGCTGGGAGGACAGGCGTGGCTACACCTTC. Translation: CASSWEDRRGYTF.

J is TRBJ1-1 and V is TRBV6-1; D not certain. This CDR3 is built from 14 residues. Germline loops: CDR1 MNHNS, CDR2 SASEGT. V was cut by 3 bases and J by 1 base, with 9 bases left in between. CDR3 loop: CASSERAANTEAFF. In DNA form, the CDR3 reads TGTGCCAGCAGTGAGCGGGCGGCGAACACTGAAGCTTTCTTT.

A few counts support this clonotype. This CDR3 is CASSRSDRGRPEAFF. The CDR3 nucleotides are TGTGCCAGCAGTCGCTCTGACAGGGGGCGTCCTGAAGCTTTCTTT. The J gene is TRBJ1-1, the V gene TRBV7-9; 10 bases map to TRBD1. Germline V gene sequence: CDR1 SEHNR, CDR2 FQNEAQ (reference sequence). After removal of 6 bases from V and 6 bases from J, the junction contained 10 bases not matched to a gene. CDR3 length: 15 residues.

This clonotype was picked up a small number of times. This chain uses TRBV28 with TRBJ2-3; 10 bases are shared with TRBD2. This CDR3 comprises 15 residues. Germline lookup yields CDR1 MDHEN and CDR2 SYDVKM. The trim removed 6 bases at V and 2 bases at J, leaving 5 bases unmatched. CDR3: CASSQSGRATDTQYF. CDR3 DNA: TGTGCCAGCAGCCAGAGCGGGAGGGCCACAGATACGCAGTATTTT.

The chain recombines TRBV7-2 with TRBJ2-1; possible D gene TRBD2, 6 bases. The CDR3 totals 15 residues. V was cut by 1 base and J by 6 bases, with 13 bases left in between. Germline V lookup: CDR1 SGHTA, CDR2 FQGNSA. The CDR3 DNA is TGTGCCAGCAGCTTAGTCCCGGGGGTTTTCAATGAGCAGTTCTTC. Its protein product is CASSLVPGVFNEQFF.

The CDR3, as DNA: TGTGCCAGCAGTCAGATGGCTAGCGGGAGTCACGAGCAGTTCTTC. Amino acids: CASSQMASGSHEQFF. The V gene is TRBV28, the J gene TRBJ2-1; 10 bases are shared with TRBD2. CDR1 MDHEN and CDR2 SYDVKM come from the germline V gene. V was clipped by 5 bases and J by 10 bases; unmatched bases: 11. The CDR3 runs to 15 residues. The full variable domain, completed using reference TRBV28 and TRBJ2-1, is DVKVTQSSRYLVKRTGEKVFLECVQDMDHENMFWYRQDPGLGLRLIYFSYDVKMKEKGDIPEGYSVSREKKERFSLILESASTNQTSMYLCASSQMASGSHEQFFGPGTRLTVL.

This sequence joins TRBV15 and TRBJ2-7; 7 nucleotides line up with TRBD2. Germline-derived CDR1 and CDR2 are LNHNV and YYDKDF (reference sequence). The CDR3 spans 15 residues. Losses at the gene ends were 6 bases for V and 3 bases for J; bases not matched to a gene: 11. This CDR3 reads CATRRFRAGDYEQYF. The DNA of the CDR3 is TGTGCCACCAGGCGGTTTAGGGCGGGGGACTACGAGCAGTACTTC. The full variable domain, in which reference TRBV15 and TRBJ2-7 provide the parts outside the CDR3, is DAMVIQNPRYQVTQFGKPVTLSCSQTLNHNVMYWYQQKSSQAPKLLFHYYDKDFNNEADTPDNFQSRRPNTSFCFLDIRSPGLGDTAMYLCATRRFRAGDYEQYFGPGTRLTVT.

This sequence joins TRBV11-2 and TRBJ2-7, with D perhaps given as TRBD1 or TRBD2 (5 bases each). The V gene lost 2 bases and the J gene lost 8 bases, with 7 bases spanning the gap. Germline assignment: CDR1 SGHAT and CDR2 FQNNGV. The CDR3 is made up of 11 amino acids. This CDR3 is CASSLTGQQYF. The CDR3 DNA reads as TGTGCCAGCAGCTTAACGGGACAGCAGTACTTC.